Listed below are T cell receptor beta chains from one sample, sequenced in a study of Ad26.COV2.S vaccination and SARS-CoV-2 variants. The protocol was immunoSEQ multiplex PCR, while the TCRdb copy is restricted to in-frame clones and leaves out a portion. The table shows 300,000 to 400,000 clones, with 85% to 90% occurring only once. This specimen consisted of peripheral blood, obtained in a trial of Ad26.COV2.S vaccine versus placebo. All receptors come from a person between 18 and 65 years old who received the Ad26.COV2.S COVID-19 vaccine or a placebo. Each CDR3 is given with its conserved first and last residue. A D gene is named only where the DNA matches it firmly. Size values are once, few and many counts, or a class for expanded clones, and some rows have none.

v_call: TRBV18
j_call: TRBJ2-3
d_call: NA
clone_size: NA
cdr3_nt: TGTGCCAGCTCACCCGGACTGCACACAGATACGCAGTATTTT
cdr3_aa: CASSPGLHTDTQYF

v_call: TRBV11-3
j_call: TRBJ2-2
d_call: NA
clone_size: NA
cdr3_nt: TGTGCCAGCAGCCCAAACACCGGGGAGCTGTTTTTT
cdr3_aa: CASSPNTGELFF

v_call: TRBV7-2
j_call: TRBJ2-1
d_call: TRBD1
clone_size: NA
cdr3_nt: TGTGCCAGCAGCTTGGTTGCAGGGGGTTTTTTTTATGAGCAGTTCTTC
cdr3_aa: CASSLVAGGFFYEQFF

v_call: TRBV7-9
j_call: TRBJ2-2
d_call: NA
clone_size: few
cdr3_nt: TGTGCCAGCAGCTTAGAACTAGTTCACGGGGAGCTGTTTTTT
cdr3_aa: CASSLELVHGELFF

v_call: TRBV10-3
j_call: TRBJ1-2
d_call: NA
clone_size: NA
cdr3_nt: TGTGCCATCAGAGGGGATAGCTATGGCTACACCTTC
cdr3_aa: CAIRGDSYGYTF

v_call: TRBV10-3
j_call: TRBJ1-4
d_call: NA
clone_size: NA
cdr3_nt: TGTGCCATCAGTGAGTCTTTCAGGGAAAAACTGTTTTTT
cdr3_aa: CAISESFREKLFF

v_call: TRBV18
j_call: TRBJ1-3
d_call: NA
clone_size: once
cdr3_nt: TGTGCCAGCTCACCCCGGGACAACTCTGGAAACACCATATATTTT
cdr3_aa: CASSPRDNSGNTIYF

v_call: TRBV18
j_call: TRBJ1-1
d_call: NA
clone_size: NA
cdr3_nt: TGTGCCAGCTCACGTCTAAAAGGTGACACTGAAGCTTTCTTT
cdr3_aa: CASSRLKGDTEAFF

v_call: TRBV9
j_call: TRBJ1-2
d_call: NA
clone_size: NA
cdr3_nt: TGTGCCAGCAGCGCCTCAACGGACGAGAACTATGGCTACACCTTC
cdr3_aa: CASSASTDENYGYTF

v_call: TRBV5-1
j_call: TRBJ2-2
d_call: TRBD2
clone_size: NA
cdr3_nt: TGCGCCAGCCAGGACGGGGGGATCACCGGGGAGCTGTTTTTT
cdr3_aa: CASQDGGITGELFF

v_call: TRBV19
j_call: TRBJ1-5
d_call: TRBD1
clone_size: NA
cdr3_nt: TGTGCCAGTACGGGACAGGGGGAAGTTTATAGCAATCAGCCCCAGCATTTT
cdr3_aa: CASTGQGEVYSNQPQHF

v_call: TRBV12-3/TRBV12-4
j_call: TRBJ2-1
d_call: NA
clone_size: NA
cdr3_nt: TGTGCCAGCAGTTTAGACGGGAATGAGCAGTTCTTC
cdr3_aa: CASSLDGNEQFF

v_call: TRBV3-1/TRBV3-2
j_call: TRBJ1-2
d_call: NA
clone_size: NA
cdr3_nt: TGTGCCAGCAGCCAGGGGGGAGCCCCGGGGGGCTACACCTTC
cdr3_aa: CASSQGGAPGGYTF

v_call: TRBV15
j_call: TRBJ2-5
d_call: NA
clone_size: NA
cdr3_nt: TGTGCCACCAGCAGAGAGCCGGGACCGGCACAAGAGACCCAGTACTTC
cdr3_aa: CATSREPGPAQETQYF

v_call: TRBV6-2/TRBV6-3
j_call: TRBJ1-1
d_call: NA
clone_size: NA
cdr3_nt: TGTGCCAGCAGTTACGGCAGGCTGAGCGCTGAAGCTTTCTTT
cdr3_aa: CASSYGRLSAEAFF

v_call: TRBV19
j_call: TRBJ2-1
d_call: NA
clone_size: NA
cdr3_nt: TGTGCCAGTAGTATGTCCGGGAATTTGTACAATGAGCAGTTCTTC
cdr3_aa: CASSMSGNLYNEQFF

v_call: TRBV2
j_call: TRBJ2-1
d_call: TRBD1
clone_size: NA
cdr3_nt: TGTGCCAGCACTATTGACAGGGTAAAGTTGTTCTTC
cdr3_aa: CASTIDRVKLFF

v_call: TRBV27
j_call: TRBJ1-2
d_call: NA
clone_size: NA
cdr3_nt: TGTGCCAGCAGTTCTCGCTGGGGGTTTACAGAGGGCAACTATGGCTACACCTTC
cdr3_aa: CASSSRWGFTEGNYGYTF

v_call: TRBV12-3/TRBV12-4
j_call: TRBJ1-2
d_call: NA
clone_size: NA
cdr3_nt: TGTGCCAGCATCCAGAACTATGGCTACACCTTC
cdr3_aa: CASIQNYGYTF

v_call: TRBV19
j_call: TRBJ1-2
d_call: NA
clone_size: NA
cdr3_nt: TGTGCCAGTACCGTAGACGGACTGTATGGCTACACCTTC
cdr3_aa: CASTVDGLYGYTF

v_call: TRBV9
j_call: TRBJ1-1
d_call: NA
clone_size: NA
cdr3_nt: TGTGCCAGCAGCGTGGACAGGAACACTGAAGCTTTCTTT
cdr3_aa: CASSVDRNTEAFF

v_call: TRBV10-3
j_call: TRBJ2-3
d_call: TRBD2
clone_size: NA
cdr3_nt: TGTGCCATCAGCCGAGATAGCGGGAGCGCAGATACGCAGTATTTT
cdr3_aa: CAISRDSGSADTQYF

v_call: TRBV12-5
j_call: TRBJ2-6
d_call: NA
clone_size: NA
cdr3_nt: TGTGCTAGTGGTCCCCAATCCAGTGCCGGGGCCAACGTCCTGACTTTC
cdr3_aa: CASGPQSSAGANVLTF

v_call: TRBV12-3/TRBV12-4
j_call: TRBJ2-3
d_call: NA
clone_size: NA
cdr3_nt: TGTGCCAGCACAAGAGGGGATACGCAGTATTTT
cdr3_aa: CASTRGDTQYF

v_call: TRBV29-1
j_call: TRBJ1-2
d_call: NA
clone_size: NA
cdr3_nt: TGCAGCGTGTTGGAGGGAAATAACTATGGCTACACCTTC
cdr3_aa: CSVLEGNNYGYTF

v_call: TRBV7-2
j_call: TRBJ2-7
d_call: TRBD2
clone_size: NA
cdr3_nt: TGTGCCAGCCATCGCGGGGGGGCGGCCTACGAGCAGTACTTC
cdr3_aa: CASHRGGAAYEQYF

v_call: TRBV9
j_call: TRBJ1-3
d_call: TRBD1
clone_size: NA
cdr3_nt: TGTGCCAGCAGTACAGGGGGCGAGGGCTCTGGAAACACCATATATTTT
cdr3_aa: CASSTGGEGSGNTIYF

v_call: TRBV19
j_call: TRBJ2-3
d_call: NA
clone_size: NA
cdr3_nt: TGTGCCAGTAGTCTAGGCAGTCTGGGAACAGATACGCAGTATTTT
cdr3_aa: CASSLGSLGTDTQYF

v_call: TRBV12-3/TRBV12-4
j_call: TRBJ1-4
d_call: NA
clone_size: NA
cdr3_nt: TGTGCCAGCAGTTTAGGGTCAAATGAAAAACTGTTTTTT
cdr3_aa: CASSLGSNEKLFF

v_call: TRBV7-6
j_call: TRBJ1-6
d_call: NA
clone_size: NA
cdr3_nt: TGTGCCAGCAGCTTAGAGGGCCCAACGAGCTCCTATAATTCACCCCTCCACTTT
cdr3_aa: CASSLEGPTSSYNSPLHF

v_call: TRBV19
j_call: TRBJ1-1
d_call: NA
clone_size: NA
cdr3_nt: TGTGCCAGTAGTATAGTTCCGGGCTGGACTGAAGCTTTCTTT
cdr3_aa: CASSIVPGWTEAFF

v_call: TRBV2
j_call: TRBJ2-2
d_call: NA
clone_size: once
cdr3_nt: TGTGCCAACCGGAGGAGGGTGGGCGGGGAGCTGTTTTTT
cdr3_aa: CANRRRVGGELFF

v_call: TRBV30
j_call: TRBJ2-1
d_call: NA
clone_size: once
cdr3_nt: TGTGCCTGGAGACCAAAGACTAGGATGATGGCGAATGAGCAGTTCTTC
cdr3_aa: CAWRPKTRMMANEQFF

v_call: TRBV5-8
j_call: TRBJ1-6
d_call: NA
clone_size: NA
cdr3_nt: TGTGCCAGCAGGCGTGTTCCGGGACAAACTTCACCCCTCCACTTT
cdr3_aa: CASRRVPGQTSPLHF

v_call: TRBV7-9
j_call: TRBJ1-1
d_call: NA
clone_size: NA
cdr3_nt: TGTGCCAGCAGCTTAGAAACAGGGAGCACTGAAGCTTTCTTT
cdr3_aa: CASSLETGSTEAFF

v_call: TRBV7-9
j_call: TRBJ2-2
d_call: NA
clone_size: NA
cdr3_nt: TGTGCCAGCAGCTCAGAACAGATTTTGGCCGGGGAGCTGTTTTTT
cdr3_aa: CASSSEQILAGELFF

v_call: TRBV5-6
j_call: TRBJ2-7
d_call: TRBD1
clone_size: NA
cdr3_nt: TGTGCCAGCAGCTCCCCGGGACAGGGAACCTACGAGCAGTACTTC
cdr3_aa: CASSSPGQGTYEQYF

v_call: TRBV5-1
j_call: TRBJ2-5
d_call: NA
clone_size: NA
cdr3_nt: TGCGCCAGCAGCTTGGACGGGACAGAGACCCAGTACTTC
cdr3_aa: CASSLDGTETQYF

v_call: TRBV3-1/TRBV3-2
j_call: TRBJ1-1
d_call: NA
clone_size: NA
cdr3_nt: TGTGCCAGCAGCCACAGGCAGGGCAACACTGAAGCTTTCTTT
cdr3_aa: CASSHRQGNTEAFF

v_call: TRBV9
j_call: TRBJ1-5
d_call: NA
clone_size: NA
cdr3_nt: TGTGCCAGCGGAACAGGCTCTAGCAATCAGCCCCAGCATTTT
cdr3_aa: CASGTGSSNQPQHF

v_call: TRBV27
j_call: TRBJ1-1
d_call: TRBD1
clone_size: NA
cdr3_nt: TGTGCCAGCAGTCTTGGGACAGCGACTGAAGCTTTCTTT
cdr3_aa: CASSLGTATEAFF

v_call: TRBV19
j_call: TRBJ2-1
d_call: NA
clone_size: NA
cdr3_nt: TGTGCCAGTAGTTCCTTACTGACAGCCAATGAGCAGTTCTTC
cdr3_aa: CASSSLLTANEQFF

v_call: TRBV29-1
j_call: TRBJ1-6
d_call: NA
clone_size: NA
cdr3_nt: TGCAGCCTCGAGGGGTCACCCCTCCACTTT
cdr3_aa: CSLEGSPLHF

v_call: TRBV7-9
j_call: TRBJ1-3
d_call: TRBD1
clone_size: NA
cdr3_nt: TGTGCCAGCAGCCAGACAGGGACCTCTGGAAACACCATATATTTT
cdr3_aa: CASSQTGTSGNTIYF

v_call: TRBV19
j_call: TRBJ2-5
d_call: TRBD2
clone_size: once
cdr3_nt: TGTGCCACCAAGGAGGCCCTCGCGGGGGGAGAGACCCAGTACTTC
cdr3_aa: CATKEALAGGETQYF

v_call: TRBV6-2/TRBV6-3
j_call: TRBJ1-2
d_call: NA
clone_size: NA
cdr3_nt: TGTGCCAGCAGTTTCCCGCGGGGCGCTAACTATGGCTACACCTTC
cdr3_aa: CASSFPRGANYGYTF

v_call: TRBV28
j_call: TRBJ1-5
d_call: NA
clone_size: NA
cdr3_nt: TGTGCCAGCAGGGGGACAATCGACAATCAGCCCCAGCATTTT
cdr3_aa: CASRGTIDNQPQHF

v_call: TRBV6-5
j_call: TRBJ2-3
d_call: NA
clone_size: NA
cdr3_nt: TGTGCCAGCAGTTACAGTTTGGAGACAGATACGCAGTATTTT
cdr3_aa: CASSYSLETDTQYF

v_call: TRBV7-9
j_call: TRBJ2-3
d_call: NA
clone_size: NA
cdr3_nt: TGTGCCAGCAGCTTAGAGACTAGTCCACTGGATACGCAGTATTTT
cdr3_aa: CASSLETSPLDTQYF

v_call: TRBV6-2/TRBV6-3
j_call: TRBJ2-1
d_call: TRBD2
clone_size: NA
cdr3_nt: TGTGCCAGCAGTTCCTATAGCGGGGGGATCCAAAATGAGCAGTTCTTC
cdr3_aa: CASSSYSGGIQNEQFF

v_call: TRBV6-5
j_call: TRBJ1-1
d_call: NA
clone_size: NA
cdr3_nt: TGTGCCAGCAGCCCGTTCAGAGTCACTGAAGCTTTCTTT
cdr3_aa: CASSPFRVTEAFF